The entry below gives a single TCR beta chain sequence along with its context. Its antigen is undetermined. Germline lookup yields CDR1 SEHNR and CDR2 FQNEAQ (reference sequence). V lost 4 bases, J lost 1 base, and 13 bases lay in between. The CDR3 covers 15 residues. Profiling relied on immunoSEQ multiplex PCR, and the TCRdb table lists in-frame clones only, not all of them. The sample includes approximately 140,000 clones, around nine tenths of them seen just once. The record originates from a study of T cell responses to AZD1222 COVID-19 vaccine. Broader study findings: Repertoires were collected only later (after the peak T cell response had occurred).

The rearrangement joins TRBV7-9 to TRBJ1-1; D might be TRBD1 (5 bases). The TCR was taken from an adult who received the AZD1222 COVID-19 vaccine. The sequencing used peripheral blood, collected 28 days after the second AZD1222 dose. Here the CDR3 DNA reads TGTGCCAGCAGCTCCCTCTTGGACAAGAACACTGAAGCTTTCTTT. As protein: CASSSLLDKNTEAFF.